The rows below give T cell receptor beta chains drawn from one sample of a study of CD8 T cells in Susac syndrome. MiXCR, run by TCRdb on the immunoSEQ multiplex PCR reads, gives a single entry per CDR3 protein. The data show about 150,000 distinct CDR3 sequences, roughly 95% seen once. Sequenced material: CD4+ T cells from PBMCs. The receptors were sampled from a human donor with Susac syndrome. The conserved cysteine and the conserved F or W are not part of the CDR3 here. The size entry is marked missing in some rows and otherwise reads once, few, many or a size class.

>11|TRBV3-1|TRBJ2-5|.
ASRSGTSLTQY
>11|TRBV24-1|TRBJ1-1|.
ATRGDLNTEAF
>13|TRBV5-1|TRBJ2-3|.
ASSMTSGGADTQY
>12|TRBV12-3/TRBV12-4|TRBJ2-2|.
ASSPLGGGGELF
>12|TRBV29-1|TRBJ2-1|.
SGQGAGAGNEQF
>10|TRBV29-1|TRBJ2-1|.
SLPTGFGEQF
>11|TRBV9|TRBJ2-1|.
ASSVSLDNEQF
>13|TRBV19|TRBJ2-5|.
ASSTRGQPQETQY
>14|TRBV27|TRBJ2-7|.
ASSSRTEPGSYEQY
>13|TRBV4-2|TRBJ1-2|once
ASSQEDRVGVGYT
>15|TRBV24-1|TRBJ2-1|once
ATSDLPGRVGDNEQF
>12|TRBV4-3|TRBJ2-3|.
ASSQDPAVDTQY
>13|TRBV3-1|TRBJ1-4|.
ASSPRQGTNEKLF
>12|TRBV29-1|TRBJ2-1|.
STRTLVSYNEQF
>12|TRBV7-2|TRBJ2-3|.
ASTPLRSADTQY
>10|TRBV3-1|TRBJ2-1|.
ASSRGRGEQF
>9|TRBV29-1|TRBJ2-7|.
SVGFIYEQY
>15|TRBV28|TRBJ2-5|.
ASSQGLAGGRQETQY
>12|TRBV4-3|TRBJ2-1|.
ASSSWRGYNEQF
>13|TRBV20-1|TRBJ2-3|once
SARITSGAGGTQY
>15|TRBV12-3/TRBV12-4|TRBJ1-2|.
ASSLAGTPTTLGGYT
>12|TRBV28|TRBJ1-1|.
ASSLGVLNTEAF
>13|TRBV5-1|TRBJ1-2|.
ASSRGQSPGDGYT
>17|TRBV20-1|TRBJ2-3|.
SARDGTRTSGGVTDTQY
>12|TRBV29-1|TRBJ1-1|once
SGGQGGPGTEAF
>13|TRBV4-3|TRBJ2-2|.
ASSQDLYVAGELF
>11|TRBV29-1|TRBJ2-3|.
SVGPGALNAQY
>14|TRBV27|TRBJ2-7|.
ASSHRAGRSSYEQY
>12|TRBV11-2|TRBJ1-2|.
ASSPVTQTYGYT
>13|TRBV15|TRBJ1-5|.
ATSKDGDSNQPQH
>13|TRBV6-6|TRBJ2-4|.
ASSYSSGQANIQY
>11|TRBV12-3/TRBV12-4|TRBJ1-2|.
ASSFGQGAGYT
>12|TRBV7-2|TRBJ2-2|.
ASSAGTGAGELF
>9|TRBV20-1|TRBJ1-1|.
SAGKTTEAF
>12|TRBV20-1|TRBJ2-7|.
SARDTQVGTMQY
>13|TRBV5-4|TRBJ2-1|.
ASSFGGIPSNEQF
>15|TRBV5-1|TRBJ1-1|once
ASSLSAGGLGNTEAF
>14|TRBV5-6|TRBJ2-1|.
ASSSSKVGGYQEQF
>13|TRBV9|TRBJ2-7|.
ASSPGLAPTYEQY
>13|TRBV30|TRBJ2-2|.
AWSPSLAGAGELF
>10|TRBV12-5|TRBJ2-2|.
ASGTVAGELF
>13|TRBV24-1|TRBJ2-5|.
ATSDFAGTKETQY
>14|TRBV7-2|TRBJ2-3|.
ASSLGAGVLTDTQY
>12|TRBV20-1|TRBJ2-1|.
SARGLAKNNEQF
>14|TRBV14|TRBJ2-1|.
ASSQITRATDNEQF
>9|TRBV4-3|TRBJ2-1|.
ASSLGGAQF
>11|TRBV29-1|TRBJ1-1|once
SARLDSGTEAF